One and the same sample provided the 24 T cell receptor beta chains below, sequenced in a study of long-term antiretroviral therapy in people with HIV. An immunoSEQ assay, version v3.0, was performed at survey level. Profiling relied on immunoSEQ multiplex PCR, and the TCRdb table lists in-frame clones only, not all of them. The sample consists of 20,000 or so clones, around 80% of them appearing once. The sample consisted of unsorted PBMCs, taken 0.5 years before starting antiretroviral therapy. These receptors were taken from a woman aged 50 to 65 with HIV.

The chain recombines TRBV9 with TRBJ2-2, with D perhaps TRBD1 or TRBD2 (6 bases each). Germline CDR1 and CDR2: SGDLS and YYNGEE. V lost 0 bases and J lost 4, with 13 bases in between. The CDR3 covers 16 residues. CDR3 residues: CASSVGGGLSTGELFF. CDR3 in DNA: TGTGCCAGCAGCGTAGGTGGGGGGCTTAGCACCGGGGAGCTGTTTTTT.

V gene TRBV6-1 combines with J gene TRBJ1-4; D may be TRBD1 (6 bases). Germline assignment: CDR1 MNHNS and CDR2 SASEGT. V was clipped by 8 bases and J by 4 bases, with 11 bases between them. The CDR3 has 13 residues. CDR3 coding DNA: TGTGCCAGCGCTCGGACAGTTAATGAAAAACTGTTTTTT. Its translation: CASARTVNEKLFF.

V usage is TRBV30 and J usage is TRBJ2-5; D might be TRBD1 or TRBD2, each matching 5 bases. The V gene lost 1 base and the J gene lost 5 bases, with 14 bases spanning the gap. Germline-derived CDR1 and CDR2 are GTSNPN and SVGIG (reference sequence). The CDR3 is 14 amino acids. DNA of the CDR3: TGTGCCTGGAGTGGGCGCCAGGGCGGGGAGACCCAGTACTTC. It is translated as CAWSGRQGGETQYF.

The CDR3 DNA reads as TGTGCCAGCAGTCGAGATCCCAGAAGGGAGACCCAGTACTTC. Amino acid sequence: CASSRDPRRETQYF. The genes are TRBV6-5 and TRBJ2-5; D gene unclear. The CDR3 length is 14 residues. Trimming removed 5 bases from V and 5 bases from J, with 15 bases in between. Germline assignment: CDR1 MNHEY and CDR2 SVGAGI.

The chain carries TRBV7-8 and TRBJ2-2, with 7 bases fitting TRBD1. The CDR3 has 14 amino acids. Germline lookup yields CDR1 SGHVS and CDR2 FQNEAQ. V was pared by 4 bases and J by 7 bases, with 6 bases of the junction left unmatched. The CDR3 DNA reads TGTGCCAGCAGCTCGACAGGGCGACACGGGGAGCTGTTTTTT. Translating it yields CASSSTGRHGELFF.

By frequency in the sample, this clone is medium-sized. The chain's CDR3 is CASSPTDYEQYV. CDR3 DNA: TGTGCCAGCAGTCCGACGGACTACGAGCAGTACGTC. The rearrangement uses TRBV2 and TRBJ2-7, with D uncertain. This CDR3 is 12 amino acids long. Germline-derived CDR1 and CDR2 are SNHLY and FYNNEI. The V gene lost 5 bases and the J gene lost 3 bases, with 8 bases spanning the gap.

J is TRBJ2-7 and V is TRBV9; D tentatively reads TRBD1 or TRBD2 (5 bases each). The CDR3 is made up of 15 amino acids. Per the germline V gene, CDR1 is SGDLS and CDR2 is YYNGEE. Trimming took off 0 bases at V and 3 bases at J, with 13 bases between the two ends. CDR3 residues: CASSVGLLGDYEQYF. The CDR3 nucleotides read TGTGCCAGCAGCGTAGGACTTTTGGGGGACTACGAGCAGTACTTC.

The chain combines TRBV6-1 with TRBJ2-2, with no clear D. CDR1 is MNHNS, CDR2 SASEGT, per germline. The CDR3 runs 10 residues. Trimming took 8 bases from V and 9 from J, leaving 7 bases between them. In DNA, the CDR3 is TGTGCCAGCCTCCAGTGGGAGCTGTTTTTT. It encodes CASLQWELFF.

This clone has only one observation. CDR3 amino acids: CSATGGQEAFF. In nucleotides, the CDR3 is TGCAGTGCTACCGGGGGACAGGAAGCTTTCTTT. V gene TRBV20-1 combines with J gene TRBJ1-1; 7 bases map to TRBD1. There are 11 residues in the CDR3. V gave up 4 bases and J gave up 8 bases; unmatched junction bases: 4. Germline V CDR1 and CDR2: DFQATT, SNEGSKA (reference sequence).

J is TRBJ2-7 and V is TRBV6-1; D is unclear. The CDR3 contains 14 residues. Germline V gene sequence: CDR1 MNHNS, CDR2 SASEGT. V lost 7 bases, J lost 2 bases, and 15 bases lay in between. CDR3 residues: CASKATGITYEQYF. For the CDR3, the DNA is TGTGCCAGCAAGGCGACGGGTATTACCTACGAGCAGTACTTC.

The chain couples TRBV7-6 to TRBJ2-3; D gene unclear. V shed 8 bases and J shed 2 bases, with 14 bases lying between them. Germline assignment: CDR1 SGHVS and CDR2 FNYEAQ. This CDR3 is built from 14 residues. CDR3 DNA sequence: TGTGCCAGCTCCTTATTAGGATCCACAGATACGCAGTATTTT. This sequence encodes CASSLLGSTDTQYF.

The rearrangement links TRBV7-9 to TRBJ2-3; D is ambiguous. Germline V gene sequence: CDR1 SEHNR, CDR2 FQNEAQ (reference sequence). The CDR3 has 17 amino acids. The V and J ends lost 5 bases and 2 bases respectively, with 20 bases between them. CDR3 DNA sequence: TGTGCCAGCAGCGTGTTCGGCCAAGGAAGCCTCACAGATACGCAGTATTTT. It specifies CASSVFGQGSLTDTQYF.

The chain joins TRBV18 to TRBJ1-1, with no clear D. The CDR3 has 14 amino acids. Germline V CDR1 and CDR2: KGHSH, LQKENI. V shed 2 bases and J shed 0 bases, with 7 bases lying between them. CDR3 nucleotides: TGTGCCAGCTCACCAGAACGGCTGAACACTGAAGCTTTCTTT. Translation gives CASSPERLNTEAFF. The full variable domain, with the rest looked up from reference TRBV18 and TRBJ1-1, is NAGVMQNPRHLVRRRGQEARLRCSPMKGHSHVYWYRQLPEEGLKFMVYLQKENIIDESGMPKERFSAEFPKEGPSILRIQQVVRGDSAAYFCASSPERLNTEAFFGQGTRLTVV.

This clone showed up just once. V and J are TRBV19 and TRBJ2-3; 7 bases align to TRBD2. The CDR3 runs 16 residues. Germline loops: CDR1 LNHDA, CDR2 SQIVND (reference sequence). V lost 2 bases, J lost 6 bases, and 11 bases stayed unmatched. The CDR3 loop is CASSIRMGGAGDTQYF. CDR3 in DNA: TGTGCCAGTAGTATACGGATGGGAGGGGCCGGGGATACGCAGTATTTT.

The chain uses TRBV18 and TRBJ2-5; D gene unclear. Germline lookup yields CDR1 KGHSH and CDR2 LQKENI. The CDR3 length is 12 residues. Trimming cost V 4 bases and J 4 bases, with 7 bases left between them. DNA for the CDR3: TGTGCCAGCTCACGGAAAGGAGAGACCCAGTACTTC. Protein sequence: CASSRKGETQYF. Supplemented by reference TRBV18 and TRBJ2-5, the full variable domain reads NAGVMQNPRHLVRRRGQEARLRCSPMKGHSHVYWYRQLPEEGLKFMVYLQKENIIDESGMPKERFSAEFPKEGPSILRIQQVVRGDSAAYFCASSRKGETQYFGPGTRLLVL.

The V and J genes are TRBV6-5 and TRBJ2-7, with 7 bases aligning to TRBD1. Unmatched junction bases numbered 4, after V lost 2 bases and J lost 0 bases. The CDR3 extends over 15 amino acids. The germline V gene encodes CDR1 MNHEY and CDR2 SVGAGI. CDR3: CASSYRRDSSYEQYF. The CDR3 DNA follows: TGTGCCAGCAGTTACCGCCGGGACAGCTCCTACGAGCAGTACTTC.

This clone has a handful of counts. V usage is TRBV20-1 and J usage is TRBJ1-1; D ambiguous. This CDR3 is 11 amino acids long. Trimming left V 2 bases short and J 4 bases short, with 5 bases between. Looked up from germline, CDR1 is DFQATT and CDR2 is SNEGSKA (reference sequence). The CDR3 region is CSARHTTEAFF. DNA of the CDR3: TGCAGTGCTAGACATACCACTGAAGCTTTCTTT.

This clone has just one count. The chain carries TRBV6-1 and TRBJ1-5; D is undetermined. The CDR3 consists of 14 residues. Germline lookup yields CDR1 MNHNS and CDR2 SASEGT. V was shortened by 6 bases and J by 0 bases, with 9 bases between the two germline ends. The CDR3 region has the DNA TGTGCCAGCAGGCTGGGAAATAGCAATCAGCCCCAGCATTTT. Translation gives CASRLGNSNQPQHF.

V usage is TRBV30 and J usage is TRBJ1-3; a weak D match, TRBD1 (5 bases). With 5 bases removed from V and 2 bases from J, the gap between germline ends came to 10 bases. Germline loops: CDR1 GTSNPN, CDR2 SVGIG (reference sequence). The CDR3 contains 13 residues. CDR3 in DNA: TGTGCCTGGTCAAAGGGGACTGGAAACACCATATATTTT. Translating it yields CAWSKGTGNTIYF.

V is TRBV19 and J is TRBJ2-2, with D perhaps TRBD1 or TRBD2 (6 bases each). Trimming removed 4 bases from V and 2 bases from J, with 8 bases in between. The V gene's germline CDR1 is LNHDA and CDR2 SQIVND (reference sequence). The CDR3 spans 14 residues. In nucleotides, the CDR3 is TGTGCCAGTAGTACGGGGGCTAACACCGGGGAGCTGTTTTTT. Its protein is CASSTGANTGELFF. Full variable domain (remainder filled in from reference TRBV19 and TRBJ2-2): DGGITQSPKYLFRKEGQNVTLSCEQNLNHDAMYWYRQDPGQGLRLIYYSQIVNDFQKGDIAEGYSVSREKKESFPLTVTSAQKNPTAFYLCASSTGANTGELFFGEGSRLTVL.

The chain links TRBV19 to TRBJ2-2, with 7 bases lining up with TRBD2. With 4 bases clipped from V and 4 bases from J, the junction kept 6 bases outside the gene matches. CDR1 and CDR2 from the germline V gene are LNHDA and SQIVND (reference sequence). This CDR3 comprises 15 residues. The CDR3 coding sequence is TGTGCCAGTAGTAATCCGGGGGGTGTCACCGGGGAGCTGTTTTTT. Its translation is CASSNPGGVTGELFF.

Only one count was recorded for this clone. The gene calls are TRBV6-6 and TRBJ1-5, with a tentative D call TRBD1 (6 bases). The CDR3 spans 14 residues. Per the germline V gene, CDR1 is MNHNY and CDR2 is SVGAGI (reference sequence). The V end lost 5 bases, the J end lost 0 bases, and 8 bases lay between the germline ends. For the CDR3, the DNA is TGTGCCAGCAGTCGGACAGATAGCAATCAGCCCCAGCATTTT. This sequence encodes CASSRTDSNQPQHF.

This sequence joins TRBV2 and TRBJ1-5; TRBD1 might be the D (6 bases). V lost 4 bases to trimming and J lost 6 bases, with 13 bases between them. The CDR3 runs to 14 residues. Germline V gene lookup returns CDR1 SNHLY and CDR2 FYNNEI. The CDR3: CASSGTGIRQPQHF. The CDR3 bases are TGTGCCAGCAGTGGCACAGGGATACGTCAGCCCCAGCATTTT. Full variable domain (outside the CDR3, taken from reference TRBV2 and TRBJ1-5): EPEVTQTPSHQVTQMGQEVILRCVPISNHLYFYWYRQILGQKVEFLVSFYNNEISEKSEIFDDQFSVERPDGSNFTLKIRSTKLEDSAMYFCASSGTGIRQPQHFGDGTRLSIL.

This chain joins TRBV30 and TRBJ1-2, with TRBD1 identical over 12 bases. CDR1 is GTSNPN and CDR2 is SVGIG in the germline V gene (reference sequence). The CDR3 has 17 amino acids. V lost 0 bases to trimming and J lost 1 base; unmatched junction nucleotides: 6. CDR3 DNA: TGTGCCTGGAGTGTACAGGGGACAGGGGGCCGTAACTATGGCTACACCTTC. It encodes CAWSVQGTGGRNYGYTF.